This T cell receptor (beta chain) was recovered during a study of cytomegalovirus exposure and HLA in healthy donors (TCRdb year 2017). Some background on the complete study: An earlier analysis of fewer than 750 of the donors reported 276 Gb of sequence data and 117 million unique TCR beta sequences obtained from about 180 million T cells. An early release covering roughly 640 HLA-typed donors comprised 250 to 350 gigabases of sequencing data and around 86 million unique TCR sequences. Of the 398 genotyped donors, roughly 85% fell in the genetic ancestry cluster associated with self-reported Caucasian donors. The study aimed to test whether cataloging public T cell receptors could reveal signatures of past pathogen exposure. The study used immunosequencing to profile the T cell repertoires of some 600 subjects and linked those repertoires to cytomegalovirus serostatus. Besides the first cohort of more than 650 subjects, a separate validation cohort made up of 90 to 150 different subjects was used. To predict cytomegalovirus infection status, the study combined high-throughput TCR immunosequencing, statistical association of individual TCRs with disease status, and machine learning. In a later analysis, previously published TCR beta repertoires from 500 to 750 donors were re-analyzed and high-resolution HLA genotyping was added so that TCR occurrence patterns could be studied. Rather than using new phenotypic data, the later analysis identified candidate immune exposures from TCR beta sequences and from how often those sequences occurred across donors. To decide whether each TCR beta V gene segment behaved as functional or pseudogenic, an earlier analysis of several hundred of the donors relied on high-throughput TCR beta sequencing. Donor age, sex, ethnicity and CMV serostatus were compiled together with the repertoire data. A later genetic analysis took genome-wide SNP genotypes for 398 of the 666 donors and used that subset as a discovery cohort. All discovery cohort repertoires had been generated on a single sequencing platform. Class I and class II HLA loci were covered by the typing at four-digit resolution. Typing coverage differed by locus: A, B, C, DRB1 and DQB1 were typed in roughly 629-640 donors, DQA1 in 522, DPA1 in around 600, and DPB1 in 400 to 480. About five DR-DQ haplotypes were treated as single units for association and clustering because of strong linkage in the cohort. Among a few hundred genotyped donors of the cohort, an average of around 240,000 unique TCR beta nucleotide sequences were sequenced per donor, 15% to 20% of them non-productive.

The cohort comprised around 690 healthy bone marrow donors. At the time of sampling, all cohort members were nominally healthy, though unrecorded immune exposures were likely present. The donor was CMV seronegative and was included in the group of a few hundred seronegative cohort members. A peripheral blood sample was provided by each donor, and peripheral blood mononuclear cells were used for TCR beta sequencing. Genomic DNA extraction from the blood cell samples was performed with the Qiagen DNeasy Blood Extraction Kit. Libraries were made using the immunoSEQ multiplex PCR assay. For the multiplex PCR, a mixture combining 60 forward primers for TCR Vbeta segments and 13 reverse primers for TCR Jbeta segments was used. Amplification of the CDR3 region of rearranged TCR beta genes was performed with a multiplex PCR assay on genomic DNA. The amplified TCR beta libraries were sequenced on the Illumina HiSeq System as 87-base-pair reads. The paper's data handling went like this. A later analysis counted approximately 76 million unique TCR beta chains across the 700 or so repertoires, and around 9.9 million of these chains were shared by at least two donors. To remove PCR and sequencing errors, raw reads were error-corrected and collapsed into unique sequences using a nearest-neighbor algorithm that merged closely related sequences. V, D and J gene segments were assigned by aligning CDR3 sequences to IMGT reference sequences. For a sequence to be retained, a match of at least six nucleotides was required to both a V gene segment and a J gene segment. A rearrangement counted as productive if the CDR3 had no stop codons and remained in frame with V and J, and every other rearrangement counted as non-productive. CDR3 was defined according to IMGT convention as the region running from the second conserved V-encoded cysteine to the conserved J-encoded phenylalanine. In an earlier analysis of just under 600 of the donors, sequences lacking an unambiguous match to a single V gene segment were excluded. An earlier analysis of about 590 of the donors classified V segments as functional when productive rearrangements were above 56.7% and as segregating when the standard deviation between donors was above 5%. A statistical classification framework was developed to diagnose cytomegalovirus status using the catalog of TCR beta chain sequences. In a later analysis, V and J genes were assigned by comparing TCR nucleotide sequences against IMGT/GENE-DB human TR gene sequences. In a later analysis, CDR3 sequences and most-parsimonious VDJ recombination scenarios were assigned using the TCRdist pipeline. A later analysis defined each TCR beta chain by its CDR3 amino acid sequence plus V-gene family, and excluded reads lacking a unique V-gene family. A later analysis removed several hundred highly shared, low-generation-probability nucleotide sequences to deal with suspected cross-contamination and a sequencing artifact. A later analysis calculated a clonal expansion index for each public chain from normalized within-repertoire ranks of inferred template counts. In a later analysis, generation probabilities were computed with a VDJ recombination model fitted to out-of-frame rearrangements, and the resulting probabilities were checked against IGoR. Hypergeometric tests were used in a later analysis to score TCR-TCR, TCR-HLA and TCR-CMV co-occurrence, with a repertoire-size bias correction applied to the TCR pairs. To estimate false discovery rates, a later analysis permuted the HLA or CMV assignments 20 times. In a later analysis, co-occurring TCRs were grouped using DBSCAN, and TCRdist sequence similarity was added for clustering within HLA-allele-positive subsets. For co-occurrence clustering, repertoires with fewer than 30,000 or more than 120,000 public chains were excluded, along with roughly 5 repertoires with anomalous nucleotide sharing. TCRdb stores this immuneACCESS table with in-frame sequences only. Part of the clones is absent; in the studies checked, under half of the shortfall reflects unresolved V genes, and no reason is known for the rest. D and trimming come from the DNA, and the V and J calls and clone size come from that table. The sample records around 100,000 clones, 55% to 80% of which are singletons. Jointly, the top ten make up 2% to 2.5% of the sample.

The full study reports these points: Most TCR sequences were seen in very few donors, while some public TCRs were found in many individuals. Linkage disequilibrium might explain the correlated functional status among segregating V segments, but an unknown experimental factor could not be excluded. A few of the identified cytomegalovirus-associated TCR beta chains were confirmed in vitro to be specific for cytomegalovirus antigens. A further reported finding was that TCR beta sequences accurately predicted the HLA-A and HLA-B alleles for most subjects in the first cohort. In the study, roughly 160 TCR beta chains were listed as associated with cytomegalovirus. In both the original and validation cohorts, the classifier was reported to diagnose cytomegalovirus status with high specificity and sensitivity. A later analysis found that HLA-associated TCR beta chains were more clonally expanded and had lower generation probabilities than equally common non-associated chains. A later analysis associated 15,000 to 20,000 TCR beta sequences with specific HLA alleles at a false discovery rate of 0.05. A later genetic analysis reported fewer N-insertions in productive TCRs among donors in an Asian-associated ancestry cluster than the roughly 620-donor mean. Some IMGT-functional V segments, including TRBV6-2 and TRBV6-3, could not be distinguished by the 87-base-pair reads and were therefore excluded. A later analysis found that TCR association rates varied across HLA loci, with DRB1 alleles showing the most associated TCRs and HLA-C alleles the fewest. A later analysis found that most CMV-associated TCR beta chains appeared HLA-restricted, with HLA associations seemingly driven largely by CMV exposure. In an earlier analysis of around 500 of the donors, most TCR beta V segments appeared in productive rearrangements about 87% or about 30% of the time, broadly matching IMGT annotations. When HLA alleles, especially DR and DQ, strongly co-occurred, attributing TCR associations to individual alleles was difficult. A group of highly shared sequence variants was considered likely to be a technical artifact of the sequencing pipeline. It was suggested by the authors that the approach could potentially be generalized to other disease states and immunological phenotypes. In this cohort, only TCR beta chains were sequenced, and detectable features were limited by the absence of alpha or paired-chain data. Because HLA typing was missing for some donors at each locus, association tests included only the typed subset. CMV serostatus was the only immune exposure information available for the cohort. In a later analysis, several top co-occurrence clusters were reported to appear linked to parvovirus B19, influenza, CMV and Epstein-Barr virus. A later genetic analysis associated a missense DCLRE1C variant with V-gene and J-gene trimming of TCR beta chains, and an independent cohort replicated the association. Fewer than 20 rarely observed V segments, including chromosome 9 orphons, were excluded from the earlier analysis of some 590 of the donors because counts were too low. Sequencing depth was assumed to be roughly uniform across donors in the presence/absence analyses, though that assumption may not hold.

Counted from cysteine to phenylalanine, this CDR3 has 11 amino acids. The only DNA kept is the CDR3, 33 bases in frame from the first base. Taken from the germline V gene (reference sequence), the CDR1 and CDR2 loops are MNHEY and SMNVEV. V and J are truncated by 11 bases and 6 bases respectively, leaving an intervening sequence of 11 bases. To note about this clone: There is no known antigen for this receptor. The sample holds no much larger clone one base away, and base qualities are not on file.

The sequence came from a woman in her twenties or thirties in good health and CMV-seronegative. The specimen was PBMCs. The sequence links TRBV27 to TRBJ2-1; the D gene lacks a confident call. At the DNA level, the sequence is TGTGCCCGAATCTCCGGCAATGAGCAGTTCTTC. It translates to CARISGNEQFF.